A single sample is the source of the 31 T cell receptor beta chains below, sequenced in a study of prognosis after radiotherapy for stage I lung cancer. Amplification of the TCR beta CDR3 (from genomic DNA) was done by two-round multiplex PCR. Initially, in first-round PCR, primers specific to each TRBV and TRBJ gene were used. TCRdb used MiXCR to reprocess the multiplex PCR reads, holding one entry per CDR3 protein. Of about 12,000 distinct CDR3 sequences in the sample, roughly 52% were seen once. The starting material was PBMCs, obtained before or after stereotactic body radiation therapy (not recorded which). The source of these receptors is a donor aged 50 or older with non-small cell lung cancer.

This clonotype is classed as medium-sized. The germline gene is not matched at one end of the junction; a read error may be the cause. The rearrangement links TRBV18 to TRBJ1-3, with D maybe TRBD1 (6 bases). The germline V gene has CDR1 KGHSH and CDR2 LQKENI. This CDR3 comprises 15 residues. CDR3 in amino acids: CASSAPGAPGNTIYF. CDR3 bases: TGTGCCAGCTCAGCACCGGGGGCGCCTGGAAACACCATATATTTT. The full variable domain, with the rest looked up from reference TRBV18 and TRBJ1-3, is NAGVMQNPRHLVRRRGQEARLRCSPMKGHSHVYWYRQLPEEGLKFMVYLQKENIIDESGMPKERFSAEFPKEGPSILRIQQVVRGDSAAYFCASSAPGAPGNTIYFGEGSWLTVV.

This clonotype is medium-sized by share. The V and J genes are TRBV27 and TRBJ2-7; 10 bases fit TRBD2. The V and J ends lost 2 bases and 4 bases, in that order; junction bases with no gene match: 8. CDR3 length: 16 residues. The germline V gene has CDR1 MNHEY and CDR2 SMNVEV (reference sequence). CDR3 nucleotide sequence: TGTGCCAGCAGTTTAATGGCTGGGACTAGCGCTTACGAGCAGTACTTC. It codes for CASSLMAGTSAYEQYF.

This clonotype has at least ten counts. The chain links TRBV4-1 to TRBJ2-1; a possible D gene is TRBD1 (5 bases). Between the trimmed V and J ends, which lost 5 bases and 8 bases, there was a span of 10 bases. The CDR3 spans 12 residues. Germline V gene data show CDR1 as MGHRA and CDR2 as YSYEKL. The CDR3 DNA is TGCGCCAGCAGCTCTTCAGGGTATGAGCAGTTCTTC. Amino acid sequence: CASSSSGYEQFF.

This clonotype was seen only a few times. A much larger clone differs from this one at a single base, so this may be a read error. This rearrangement joins TRBV20-1 to TRBJ1-4; D is unclear. Germline V lookup: CDR1 DFQATT, CDR2 SNEGSKA (reference sequence). This CDR3 is built from 13 residues. CDR3 amino acids: CSARGLAEERLFF. The CDR3 nucleotides read TGCAGTGCTAGAGGATTGGCAGAGGAAAGACTGTTTTTT.

By sample share, this clonotype is medium-sized (0.01 to 0.1%). J is TRBJ2-1 and V is TRBV20-1; 9 bases align to TRBD2. V lost 2 bases, J lost 3 bases, and 8 bases stayed unmatched. CDR3 length: 16 amino acids. Per the germline V gene, CDR1 is DFQATT and CDR2 is SNEGSKA (reference sequence). The CDR3 here is CSARRSETSGYNEQFF. CDR3 DNA sequence: TGCAGTGCTAGAAGGAGTGAGACTAGCGGCTACAATGAGCAGTTCTTC.

The V and J genes are TRBV20-1 and TRBJ1-5; D unclear. CDR1 and CDR2 (germline): DFQATT, SNEGSKA (reference sequence). Trimming pared 7 bases from V and 3 bases from J, leaving 13 bases between. CDR3 length: 13 residues. The CDR3 nucleotides are TGCAGTGTTCGGTTGGGGTTCAATCAGCCCCAGCATTTT. Translating gives CSVRLGFNQPQHF.

The V call is TRBV9, the J call TRBJ1-1; 7 positions agree with TRBD1. Germline CDR1 and CDR2: SGDLS and YYNGEE. Losses at the gene ends were 6 bases for V and 1 base for J; bases not matched to a gene: 0. There are 12 residues in the CDR3. The CDR3: CASKGANTEAFF. As DNA, the CDR3 is TGTGCCAGCAAGGGGGCGAACACTGAAGCTTTCTTT.

Regarding this clonotype: Since a far larger clone is one base different, this is likely a read error. The chain recombines TRBV6-4 with TRBJ1-6, with D unclear. This CDR3 comprises 13 residues. V was clipped by 8 bases and J by 7 bases, with 12 bases between them. Germline CDR1 and CDR2: MRHNA and SNTAGT. The CDR3 region has the DNA TGTGCCAGCGGGTGGTACATAAATTCACCCCTCCACTTT. This gives the protein CASGWYINSPLHF.

This clonotype was counted many times. The V call is TRBV4-1, the J call TRBJ2-1, with D possibly being TRBD2 (6 bases). The germline CDR1 and CDR2 sequences are MGHRA and YSYEKL. This CDR3 spans 17 amino acids. V lost 2 bases and J 4 bases, leaving 18 bases between the germline ends. The chain's CDR3 is CASSQFPRGVPYNEQFF. CDR3 nucleotide sequence: TGCGCCAGCAGCCAATTCCCTCGCGGGGTTCCTTACAATGAGCAGTTCTTC.

As to this clonotype: A read error is the likely source, as a far larger clone sits one nucleotide away. CDR3 nucleotides: TGTCCCAGCCTAGGACAGCCTTACACCGGGGAGCTGTTTTTT. This gives the protein CPSLGQPYTGELFF. V usage is TRBV6-4 and J usage is TRBJ2-2, with a weak D call TRBD1 (6 bases). The CDR3 runs 14 residues. In germline, CDR1 is MRHNA, CDR2 SNTAGT.

The chain links TRBV11-2 to TRBJ1-2, with 8 positions matching TRBD1. V lost 1 base, J lost 5 bases, and 9 bases stayed unmatched. This CDR3 contains 16 residues. The V gene's germline CDR1 is SGHAT and CDR2 FQNNGV. The CDR3 DNA sequence: TGTGCCAGCAGCTTAGGTCCCCAGGGGGCGGTTTATGGCTACACCTTC. Protein sequence: CASSLGPQGAVYGYTF.

With regard to this clonotype: This could be a read error, since a much larger clone is one nucleotide away. The chain's CDR3 is CASKTSHGIFQDTQYF. DNA of the CDR3: TGTGCCAGCAAGACATCCCATGGGATATTTCAAGATACCCAGTACTTC. The rearrangement links TRBV6-1 to TRBJ2-5; unclear D gene. Germline V lookup: CDR1 MNHNS, CDR2 SASEGT. The length of the CDR3 is 16 residues.

By share, this clonotype counts as medium-sized. CDR3 nucleotide sequence: TGTGCCAGCGCCACGGGACTTCGGTCCAATGAGCAGTTCTTC. Encoded protein: CASATGLRSNEQFF. V usage is TRBV27 and J usage is TRBJ2-5, with a tentative D call TRBD2 (6 bases). The end of the DNA fits TRBJ2-1 better, so the J call may be wrong. Germline assignment: CDR1 MNHEY and CDR2 SMNVEV (reference sequence). The CDR3 length is 14 residues.

This clonotype came up many times. The chain employs TRBV3-1 and TRBJ1-3; weak D call: TRBD1 (5 bases). CDR1 and CDR2 from the germline V gene are LGHDT and YNNKEL (reference sequence). The V and J ends lost 2 bases and 4 bases respectively, with 9 bases between them. The CDR3 sequence is 14 residues long. The CDR3 loop reads CASSQSGPGNTIYF. The CDR3, as DNA: TGTGCCAGCAGCCAATCAGGGCCCGGAAACACCATATATTTT.

This clonotype was seen at least ten times. The V gene is TRBV18, the J gene TRBJ2-5; 8 bases align to TRBD1. Germline trimming cut 4 bases from V and 5 bases from J; bases unmatched to any gene: 6. Per germline, CDR1 KGHSH and CDR2 LQKENI. The CDR3 loop spans 14 amino acids. CDR3 sequence reads: CASSRQGLGETQYF. The CDR3 nucleotides are TGTGCCAGCTCACGACAGGGGCTGGGGGAGACCCAGTACTTC.

CDR3 DNA sequence: TGTGCCAGCTCCTACGGGACAGCAAAATCAGATGAGCAGTTCTTC. Translating it yields CASSYGTAKSDEQFF. This chain uses TRBV9 with TRBJ2-1; 7 bases are a match to TRBD1. V dropped 7 bases and J dropped 8; count of bases not matched to a gene: 15. CDR3 length equals 15 residues. Germline CDR1 SGDLS, CDR2 YYNGEE.

Sample share makes this clonotype medium-sized. CDR3 amino acids: CSASAPNEGNYGYTF. CDR3 in DNA: TGCAGTGCTAGTGCCCCCAATGAGGGGAACTATGGCTACACCTTC. J is TRBJ1-2 and V is TRBV20-1, with a possible D match to TRBD1 (5 bases). Per the germline V gene, CDR1 is DFQATT and CDR2 is SNEGSKA (reference sequence). This CDR3 comprises 15 residues. The V gene lost 3 bases and the J gene lost 2 bases, with 16 bases spanning the gap.

This clonotype was recorded only once. CDR3 sequence (DNA): TGTGCCAGCAGTCTACTGACTAGCGGACTGAACACCGGGGAGCTGTTTTTT. Translated: CASSLLTSGLNTGELFF. The genes are TRBV7-6 and TRBJ2-2; 9 nucleotides match TRBD2. Germline lookup yields CDR1 SGHVS and CDR2 FNYEAQ. V dropped 6 bases and J dropped 1; count of bases not matched to a gene: 9. This CDR3 contains 17 residues. The entire variable domain, with the rest obtained from reference TRBV7-6 and TRBJ2-2, is as follows: GAGVSQSPRYKVTKRGQDVALRCDPISGHVSLYWYRQALGQGPEFLTYFNYEAQQDKSGLPNDRFSAERPEGSISTLTIQRTEQRDSAMYRCASSLLTSGLNTGELFFGEGSRLTVL.

CDR3 in amino acids: CASSDSLFGTQYF. As DNA, the CDR3 is TGTGCCAGCAGTGACTCTCTCTTTGGTACGCAGTATTTT. The chain is built from TRBV6-1 and TRBJ2-3; no clear D gene. Trimming removed 3 bases at V and 8 bases at J, with 12 bases between. The CDR3 has 13 residues. Germline V gene sequence: CDR1 MNHNS, CDR2 SASEGT.

The CDR3 region has the DNA TGTGCCAGCAGTCTAGATCTTTACGCGAGTGGGGCCAACGTCCTGACTTTC. It codes for CASSLDLYASGANVLTF. The chain combines TRBV28 with TRBJ2-6; D is undetermined. This CDR3 comprises 17 residues. The V gene lost 5 bases and the J gene lost 3 bases, with 17 bases spanning the gap. CDR1 and CDR2 from the germline V gene are MDHEN and SYDVKM.

As concerns this clonotype: A much larger clonotype is one base distant, so this may be a read error. V usage is TRBV6-5 and J usage is TRBJ2-1, with D perhaps matching TRBD2 (5 bases). Germline assignment: CDR1 MNHEY and CDR2 SVGAGI. This CDR3 contains 12 residues. CDR3 residues: CACSFWENEHFF. The CDR3 nucleotides read TGTGCCTGCAGTTTTTGGGAGAATGAGCATTTCTTC.

J is TRBJ2-1 and V is TRBV12-3 or TRBV12-4; D is ambiguous. This CDR3 contains 11 residues. The V and J ends lost 5 bases and 7 bases respectively, with 6 bases between them. The chain's CDR3 is CASSPLNEQFF. DNA of the CDR3: TGTGCCAGCAGTCCCCTGAATGAGCAGTTCTTC.

About this clonotype: One junction end does not reproduce the germline sequence, and a read error may be involved. The J gene is TRBJ2-3, the V gene TRBV11-2, with 9 bases matching TRBD2. The CDR3 covers 16 residues. CDR1 and CDR2 (germline): SGHAT, FQNNGV. The chain's CDR3 is CASSQILAGSTYTQYF. In DNA, the CDR3 is TGTGCCAGCAGCCAAATACTAGCGGGCAGCACATATACGCAGTATTTT.

The chain's CDR3 is CASSQRLAGGDTQYF. For the CDR3, the DNA is TGTGCCAGCAGCCAACGACTAGCGGGGGGTGATACGCAGTATTTT. This rearrangement joins TRBV3-1 to TRBJ2-3; 13 nucleotides line up with TRBD2. Trimming took 2 bases from V and 6 from J; bases not matched to a gene: 2. The CDR3 covers 15 residues. Per the germline V gene, CDR1 is LGHDT and CDR2 is YNNKEL (reference sequence).

Comment on this clonotype: A far larger clone is one nucleotide away, so this likely arose from a read error. The CDR3 DNA reads TGCAGTGCTAGAGATCGTCAAACCGTGGGTGAGCAGTTCTTC. It is translated as CSARDRQTVGEQFF. The chain couples TRBV20-1 to TRBJ2-1; no reliable D call. The germline V and J ends were trimmed by 0 bases and 9 bases, with 15 bases remaining between them. Germline V gene sequence: CDR1 DFQATT, CDR2 SNEGSKA (reference sequence). This CDR3 is built from 14 residues.

The chain joins TRBV15 to TRBJ1-5; no clear D gene. Trimming shortened V by 5 bases and J by 5 bases, and 10 bases separated the two germline ends. This CDR3 comprises 13 residues. CDR1 and CDR2 (germline): LNHNV, YYDKDF (reference sequence). CDR3 in amino acids: CATSFVEDQPQHF. The CDR3, as DNA: TGTGCCACCAGCTTCGTCGAGGATCAGCCCCAGCATTTT. The full variable domain, rest sourced from reference TRBV15 and TRBJ1-5, is DAMVIQNPRYQVTQFGKPVTLSCSQTLNHNVMYWYQQKSSQAPKLLFHYYDKDFNNEADTPDNFQSRRPNTSFCFLDIRSPGLGDTAMYLCATSFVEDQPQHFGDGTRLSIL.

The rearrangement links TRBV11-3 to TRBJ2-2; D is uncertain. Trimming left V 2 bases short and J 4 bases short, with 5 bases between. This CDR3 spans 13 amino acids. The germline V gene encodes CDR1 SGHNT and CDR2 YENEEA. DNA for the CDR3: TGTGCCAGCAGCTTACTTCTCACCGGGGAGCTGTTTTTT. Protein sequence: CASSLLLTGELFF.

This clonotype was seen ten or more times. The V and J genes are TRBV18 and TRBJ1-2; D call uncertain. The V gene lost 3 bases and the J gene lost 1 base, with 18 bases spanning the gap. The CDR3 runs to 17 residues. Germline V CDR1 and CDR2: KGHSH, LQKENI. The CDR3 spells CASSPLTPNNVNYGYTF. CDR3 bases: TGTGCCAGCTCACCCTTAACCCCAAACAATGTTAACTATGGCTACACCTTC.

The chain combines TRBV3-1 with TRBJ2-1; 11 bases map to TRBD2. Germline V gene lookup returns CDR1 LGHDT and CDR2 YNNKEL (reference sequence). The CDR3 runs 16 residues. The J segment lost 5 bases and the V segment lost 3 bases, leaving 6 bases of the junction unmatched. This CDR3 is CASSHSPGLADNEQFF. Here the CDR3 DNA reads TGTGCCAGCAGCCACTCCCCGGGACTAGCGGACAATGAGCAGTTCTTC.

The gene calls are TRBV27 and TRBJ1-6; 8 bases align to TRBD1. This CDR3 contains 14 residues. Germline lookup yields CDR1 MNHEY and CDR2 SMNVEV (reference sequence). The V segment lost 5 bases and the J segment 8 bases; nucleotides outside the gene matches: 5. The CDR3 nucleotides read TGTGCCAGCAGTACGCAGGGGGCTGATTCACCCCTCCACTTT. Protein product: CASSTQGADSPLHF.

In the case of this clonotype: This may be a read error: a much more frequent sequence differs by one nucleotide. The chain joins TRBV12-1 to TRBJ1-2; the D call TRBD1 from the table was never checked on the DNA. TRBV12-1 is reported as a pseudogene. This CDR3 has 17 amino acids. The CDR3 reads CASSGRGTWGFGYGYTF. For the CDR3, the DNA is TGTGCCAGCAGCGGAAGGGGGACATGGGGCTTCGGCTATGGCTACACCTTC.